One sample yielded the 22 T cell receptor beta chains listed below, sequenced in a study of blood T cells in healthy people across ages. A J-beta primer mix and a sample-barcoded 5' primer were used in a second PCR of roughly 7 to 12 cycles. Each CDR3 protein is one row after TCRdb ran MiXCR on the 5' RACE reads. The repertoire has 950,000 to 1,200,000 distinct CDR3 sequences, roughly two fifths of them found once; the top ten carry less than 15%. What was sequenced was blood. The origin of the receptors is a man aged 18 to 35 in good health.

V and J are TRBV6-1 and TRBJ1-2; 7 bases map to TRBD1. CDR1 and CDR2 (germline): MNHNS, SASEGT. The CDR3 is 11 residues long. Trimming removed 9 bases from V and 8 bases from J; junction bases left unmatched: 6. The chain's CDR3 is CARGQRYGYTF. In nucleotides, the CDR3 is TGTGCCAGGGGACAGCGCTACGGCTACACCTTC.

A few counts support this clonotype. V gene TRBV20-1 combines with J gene TRBJ1-2; TRBD1 matches 7 bases. Per germline, CDR1 DFQATT and CDR2 SNEGSKA (reference sequence). The trim removed 2 bases at V and 2 bases at J, leaving 2 bases unmatched. CDR3 length equals 13 residues. This CDR3 reads CSARRDSNYGYTF. The CDR3 bases are TGCAGTGCTAGACGGGACAGCAACTATGGCTACACCTTC.

The chain links TRBV6-1 to TRBJ1-1; D unresolved. The CDR3 is 12 residues long. Trimming shortened V by 3 bases and J by 11 bases, and 13 bases separated the two germline ends. Germline assignment: CDR1 MNHNS and CDR2 SASEGT. The DNA for the CDR3 is TGTGCCAGCAGTGATGAAGGGCCTAAGGCTTTCTTT. It translates to CASSDEGPKAFF.

This sequence joins TRBV6-2 or TRBV6-3 and TRBJ2-1, with D maybe TRBD1 (5 bases). V gave up 2 bases and J gave up 5 bases, with 13 bases separating them. Per germline, CDR1 MNHEY and CDR2 SVGEGT. This CDR3 is built from 15 residues. The CDR3 spells CASSYVRGGHNEQFF. The CDR3 DNA sequence: TGTGCCAGCAGTTACGTTAGGGGCGGCCACAATGAGCAGTTCTTC.

This clonotype was observed a few times. The rearrangement uses TRBV5-1 and TRBJ2-2, with TRBD1 as a possible D gene (6 bases). V was clipped by 5 bases and J by 5 bases, with 13 bases between them. This CDR3 spans 14 amino acids. Looked up from germline, CDR1 is SGHRS and CDR2 is YFSETQ. The CDR3 is CASRIQGTTGELFF. CDR3 DNA: TGCGCCAGCAGGATCCAGGGGACGACCGGGGAGCTGTTTTTT.

As regards this clonotype: Sequence at one end of the junction differs from germline and may be a read error. This chain uses TRBV2 with TRBJ2-5; TRBD1 aligns across 8 bases. From germline, CDR1 is SNHLY and CDR2 FYNNEI. This CDR3 is built from 13 residues. CDR3 sequence: CASRDRVEEIQYF. CDR3 in DNA: TGTGCCAGCAGGGACAGGGTGGAAGAGATCCAGTACTTC.

DNA of the CDR3: TGTGCCAGCAGTTTCTACGATTCACCCCTCCACTTT. Its protein is CASSFYDSPLHF. The V and J genes are TRBV27 and TRBJ1-6; D unclear. V dropped 3 bases and J dropped 8 bases, with 5 bases sitting between them. This CDR3 is built from 12 residues. Germline V lookup: CDR1 MNHEY, CDR2 SMNVEV (reference sequence).

This clonotype was seen ten or more times. This chain joins TRBV20-1 and TRBJ2-2; no clear D. With 7 bases removed from V and 3 bases from J, the gap between germline ends came to 9 bases. CDR3 length equals 12 residues. In germline, CDR1 is DFQATT, CDR2 SNEGSKA (reference sequence). The CDR3 DNA reads TGCAGTGTGGGCCGGCACACCGGGGAGCTGTTTTTT. Amino acids: CSVGRHTGELFF.

There are a few counts of this clonotype. CDR3 DNA sequence: TGTGCCAGCAGTTACCGCTCCCCGGGTCCTAATGGCTACACCTTC. Residues: CASSYRSPGPNGYTF. The chain couples TRBV6-5 to TRBJ1-2; D is uncertain. Trimming cost V 2 bases and J 6 bases, with 16 bases left between them. This CDR3 region has 15 residues. The germline V gene encodes CDR1 MNHEY and CDR2 SVGAGI.

This chain joins TRBV12-3 or TRBV12-4 and TRBJ1-6; unclear D gene. Trimming took 1 base from V and 8 from J, leaving 3 bases between them. The CDR3 is 12 residues long. The DNA of the CDR3 is TGTGCCAGCAGTTTAGACCATTCACCCCTCCACTTT. Translated, it gives CASSLDHSPLHF.

The chain uses TRBV2 and TRBJ1-5, with D uncertain. Germline V gives CDR1 SNHLY, CDR2 FYNNEI. V was clipped by 6 bases and J by 3 bases, with 15 bases between them. The CDR3 is 15 amino acids. The CDR3 protein is CASRPESGSNQPQHF. The CDR3 nucleotides read TGTGCCAGCAGACCAGAGTCGGGGTCCAATCAGCCCCAGCATTTT.

This clonotype was seen repeatedly, ten times or more. V is TRBV3-1 and J is TRBJ2-1, with D unresolved. Germline V gene sequence: CDR1 LGHDT, CDR2 YNNKEL (reference sequence). The CDR3 length is 15 residues. With 4 bases removed from V and 2 bases from J, the gap between germline ends came to 12 bases. The CDR3 DNA is TGTGCCAGCAGCCCACGGGCAGGAACCTACAATGAGCAGTTCTTC. It is translated as CASSPRAGTYNEQFF.

This clonotype was seen a handful of times. The DNA for the CDR3 is TGTGCCAGCAGCGTAGGATCGGGGGCGGCCTACAATGAGCAGTTCTTC. Protein: CASSVGSGAAYNEQFF. V usage is TRBV9 and J usage is TRBJ2-1, with D perhaps assigned TRBD1 or TRBD2 (6 bases each). Per germline, CDR1 SGDLS and CDR2 YYNGEE. The CDR3 spans 16 residues. The germline V and J ends were trimmed by 0 bases and 2 bases, with 12 bases remaining between them.

The table lists this clonotype with a few counts. The chain couples TRBV6-1 to TRBJ2-1, with 11 bases fitting TRBD2. This CDR3 contains 15 residues. After removal of 6 bases from V and 2 bases from J, the junction contained 3 bases not matched to a gene. Germline CDR1 is MNHNS and CDR2 is SASEGT. For the CDR3, the DNA is TGTGCCAGCAGGGTAGCGGGGGGGACCTACAATGAGCAGTTCTTC. Its protein is CASRVAGGTYNEQFF.

This chain connects TRBV7-9 to TRBJ1-2, with D unclear. CDR1 and CDR2 (germline): SEHNR, FQNEAQ (reference sequence). The V end lost 5 bases, the J end lost 0 bases, and 13 bases lay between the germline ends. The CDR3 runs 15 residues. The CDR3 nucleotides are TGTGCCAGCAGCCCCTCCTCGGCTACTAACTATGGCTACACCTTC. Amino acid sequence: CASSPSSATNYGYTF.

This clonotype was detected a few times. The chain is built from TRBV9 and TRBJ1-5; the D is unclear. The CDR3 loop spans 13 amino acids. Per germline, CDR1 SGDLS and CDR2 YYNGEE. Trimming took off 0 bases at V and 7 bases at J, with 8 bases between the two ends. This CDR3 reads CASSVGIKQPQHF. CDR3 in DNA: TGTGCCAGCAGCGTAGGCATAAAACAGCCCCAGCATTTT.

The chain combines TRBV4-2 with TRBJ2-2; D perhaps matches TRBD1 (6 bases). This CDR3 is built from 17 residues. The V end lost 5 bases, the J end lost 4 bases, and 20 bases lay between the germline ends. Germline lookup yields CDR1 LGHNA and CDR2 YNFKEQ. The CDR3 reads CASSLGVSGAFTGELFF. In DNA, the CDR3 is TGTGCCAGCAGCTTAGGCGTGTCAGGGGCGTTCACCGGGGAGCTGTTTTTT.

The sample holds one count of this clonotype. A read error may produce the germline difference seen at one junction end. The rearrangement joins TRBV7-2 to TRBJ2-7; 7 nucleotides agree with TRBD1. The CDR3 length is 14 residues. The germline CDR1 and CDR2 sequences are SGHTA and FQGNSA. The CDR3 loop reads CASSFRDRTYEQHF. CDR3 coding DNA: TGTGCCAGCAGCTTCCGGGACAGAACCTACGAGCAGCACTTC.

Many counts were recorded for this clonotype. V usage is TRBV5-1 and J usage is TRBJ2-1; 12 bases agree with TRBD2. The CDR3 spans 15 residues. V shed 3 bases and J 5 bases; nucleotides not matched to a gene: 3. From germline, CDR1 is SGHRS and CDR2 YFSETQ. Here the CDR3 DNA reads TGCGCCAGCAGCTGGACTAGCGGGGCCAACAATGAGCAGTTCTTC. Translating it yields CASSWTSGANNEQFF.

This clonotype was counted between two and nine times. The rearrangement joins TRBV27 to TRBJ1-1, with D perhaps matching TRBD1 (5 bases). The germline V and J ends were trimmed by 3 bases and 9 bases, with 17 bases remaining between them. Germline lookup yields CDR1 MNHEY and CDR2 SMNVEV (reference sequence). There are 14 residues in the CDR3. CDR3: CASSLRETGTKAFF. The CDR3 DNA follows: TGTGCCAGCAGTTTGAGAGAGACCGGGACTAAAGCTTTCTTT.

There are a few counts of this clonotype. The rearrangement uses TRBV12-3 or TRBV12-4 and TRBJ1-5, with D unresolved. The CDR3 runs 13 residues. Trimming shortened V by 1 base and J by 5 bases, and 6 bases separated the two germline ends. CDR3 DNA: TGTGCCAGCAGTTTAGGAACTTATCAGCCCCAGCATTTT. As protein: CASSLGTYQPQHF.

In regard to this clonotype: One end of the junction is discordant with germline, which a read error may explain. This rearrangement joins TRBV20-1 to TRBJ2-7, with D maybe TRBD2 (5 bases). Germline loops: CDR1 DFQATT, CDR2 SNEGSKA (reference sequence). This CDR3 comprises 13 residues. The CDR3 DNA reads TGCAGTGCTGGAGAGGGTTCTAGGTACGAGCAGTACTTC. It translates to CSAGEGSRYEQYF.